The T cell receptor beta chain described here comes from a study of blood T cell repertoires in COVID-19. Study-level background: COVID-19 samples from acute and convalescent phases originated in the United States, Italy and Spain. PBMCs, B-cell-depleted T cells, or T cells provided the cDNA or gDNA that made up the material.

Germline V gene lookup returns CDR1 SGHTS and CDR2 YDEGEE. Trimming took 4 bases from V and 4 from J, leaving 18 bases between them. The CDR3 is 16 amino acids. Original analysis: Using reference gene primer amplification, nucleated cell counts were estimated. Profiled with immunoSEQ multiplex PCR; TCRdb holds only in-frame clones, not every one. The DNA was the basis for D and trimming; V, J and clone size are from that table. Here the sample spans around 200,000 clones, approximately 84% being singletons. This TCR came from a man aged 40-49 years with active or convalescent COVID-19. Material for sequencing was peripheral blood. This chain uses TRBV5-8 with TRBJ1-5, with D possibly being TRBD1 (6 bases). CDR3 bases: TGTGCCAGCAGCAGGAGGGGGGGGATTGGGAATCAGCCCCAGCATTTT. It is translated as CASSRRGGIGNQPQHF.